The T cell receptor beta chain described here comes from a study of T cell repertoires in cytomegalovirus infection. Study-wide results and limits: The ex vivo response was dominated by HLA-C-restricted CMV-specific TCR beta clonotypes.

TCRdb reprocessed the reads with MiXCR, giving one entry per CDR3 protein. Of some 500,000 distinct CDR3 sequences listed, 40% are singletons. This clonotype was recorded many times. What it recognizes is unknown. There are 13 residues in the CDR3. Germline assignment: CDR1 SGHTA and CDR2 FQGNSA. The ends were cut back, 5 bases at V and 3 bases at J, with 10 bases in the middle. The chain couples TRBV7-2 to TRBJ1-2; D is perhaps TRBD1 (6 bases). The TCR originated in a human donor in good health (CMV status not recorded). Some clones in this sample may be carry-over from other donors' samples. Sequenced here: cultured PBMCs, sampled from culture after CMV antigen stimulation. CDR3 sequence (DNA): TGTGCCAGCAGCAAAAGGACAGACTATGGCTACACCTTC. This sequence encodes CASSKRTDYGYTF.